This T cell receptor beta chain comes out of a study of blood T cell repertoires in COVID-19. Study summary: Samples came from the United States, Italy and Spain, spanning acute and convalescent COVID-19. T cells, B-cell-depleted T cells, or PBMCs provided the cDNA or gDNA that served as material.

Original processing notes: Reference gene primer amplification in the assay estimated nucleated cell counts. Sequencing used immunoSEQ multiplex PCR; TCRdb keeps in-frame clones, though not all of them. V and J calls and clone size come straight from that table; D and trimming were deduced from the DNA. The repertoire holds 52,000 or so clones, with more than 75% as singletons. V gave up 4 bases and J gave up 1 base, with 7 bases separating them. Germline V gene data show CDR1 as LGHDT and CDR2 as YNNKEL (reference sequence). This CDR3 region has 13 residues. Input material: peripheral blood. The sequence came from a man aged 45-65 years with active or convalescent COVID-19. This chain links TRBV3-1 (or the pseudogene TRBV3-2) with TRBJ1-1, with D unclear. The CDR3 coding sequence is TGTGCCAGCAGCCGAACGGGGAACACTGAAGCTTTCTTT. The encoded protein is CASSRTGNTEAFF.